This T cell receptor beta chain came from a study of identifying expanded T cells in peripheral blood. A note on this clone: Its antigen is as yet unknown.

The CDR3 runs 18 residues. Assay used: immunoSEQ multiplex PCR; TCRdb lists only in-frame clones, some missing. This sample carries roughly 56,000 clones, over 75% of them seen once, and the ten largest clones take over 15%. Collection occurred without any documented infections or immune events in donors. General study results and limits: Differentially abundant clones: 0.95 to 1.5 between replicates, about 17 at about 13 days, approximately 19 at four. Across healthy donors, higher total template counts meant significantly greater approximately 2-week count variance.

The chain links TRBV21-1 to TRBJ2-7; TRBD2 is the table's D call, not checked against the DNA. TRBV21-1 is recorded as a pseudogene. Sequencing input: blood. This sequence originates from a person aged 18 to 70 in good health. The CDR3 nucleotides are TGTGCCAGCAGCAGAGGACTAGCGGGACCTCTATGTTCCTACGAGCAGTACTTC. Protein: CASSRGLAGPLCSYEQYF.